This T cell receptor beta chain stems from a study of graft-versus-host responses after intestinal transplantation. Method: immunoSEQ multiplex PCR; TCRdb's copy keeps in-frame clones and lacks some. The profile covers 20,000 or so clones, with more than 80% appearing a single time and roughly 1.9% taken by the ten largest. There are 15 residues in the CDR3. V gave up 0 bases and J gave up 0 bases; unmatched junction bases: 2. In germline, CDR1 is SGDLS, CDR2 YYNGEE. The chain has TRBV9 and TRBJ2-7, with TRBD1 identical over 8 bases. This sequence originates from a human patient who received an intestinal transplant, so some T cells may come from the graft donor. The material sequenced was PBMCs, taken 350 to 400 days after transplant. This CDR3 reads CASSVAGQGSYEQYF. In nucleotides, the CDR3 is TGTGCCAGCAGCGTAGCAGGACAGGGCTCCTACGAGCAGTACTTC. The variable domain in full, completed from reference TRBV9 and TRBJ2-7, reads DSGVTQTPKHLITATGQRVTLRCSPRSGDLSVYWYQQSLDQGLQFLIQYYNGEERAKGNILERFSAQQFPDLHSELNLSSLELGDSALYFCASSVAGQGSYEQYFGPGTRLTVT.